This T cell receptor (beta chain) emerged from a study of cytomegalovirus exposure and HLA in healthy donors. Both 60 Vbeta primers and 13 Jbeta primers went into the PCR. Method: immunoSEQ multiplex PCR; TCRdb's copy keeps in-frame clones and lacks some. The sample lists approximately 93,000 clones, 55% to 70% occurring once. The length of the CDR3 is 18 residues. Germline CDR1 MNHNS, CDR2 SASEGT. Trimming took 2 bases from V and 4 from J; bases not matched to a gene: 8. This clone was picked up a small number of times. This TCR was recovered from a boy aged 10-17 years in good health and CMV-seropositive. This rearrangement joins TRBV6-1 to TRBJ1-4, with 12 nucleotides matching TRBD1. The sample comprised PBMCs. This chain's CDR3 is CASSEIRGQGAFNEKLFF. The CDR3 DNA follows: TGTGCCAGCAGTGAAATTAGGGGACAGGGGGCCTTTAATGAAAAACTGTTTTTT.